A selection of T cell receptor beta chains follows, all from one sample in a study of T-cell reconstitution after alpha-beta-depleted transplantation in children. TCRdb re-called the PCR reads with MiXCR, one entry per CDR3 protein. Of hundreds of thousands of distinct CDR3 sequences listed, about 18% are singletons. The sequences come from PBMCs from the stem cell graft donor, collected from the stem cell graft. These TCRs come from a human donor who donated a stem cell graft to a child with acute lymphoblastic leukemia. The CDR3 runs from the conserved cysteine through the conserved F or W. D genes are given only for firm matches. Clone size is stated in some rows and not others, as once, few, many or a class when expanded.

TRBJ2-7,NA,14,NA,TRBV3-1,CASTPGGAGYEQYF,TGTGCCAGTACTCCAGGGGGGGCCGGTTACGAGCAGTACTTC
TRBJ2-7,NA,15,NA,TRBV5-1,CASRRTATLSYEQYF,TGCGCCAGCAGGCGGACCGCCACTCTCTCCTACGAGCAGTACTTC
TRBJ2-2,NA,14,few,TRBV25-1,CASSDLLATGELFF,TGTGCCAGCAGTGATTTGTTGGCCACCGGGGAGCTGTTTTTT
TRBJ1-1,NA,12,few,TRBV29-1,CSVVQVGTEAFF,TGCAGCGTTGTACAGGTGGGCACTGAAGCTTTCTTT
TRBJ1-5,NA,13,NA,TRBV12-3/TRBV12-4,CASSPGEGGPQHF,TGTGCCAGCAGTCCAGGGGAAGGGGGGCCCCAGCATTTT
TRBJ1-2,NA,12,few,TRBV29-1,CSVEEGGGGYTF,TGCAGCGTTGAAGAGGGGGGCGGTGGCTACACCTTC
TRBJ2-3,TRBD2,16,few,TRBV4-1,CASSQESSGLTDTQYF,TGCGCCAGCAGCCAAGAGTCTAGCGGACTCACAGATACGCAGTATTTT
TRBJ2-1,NA,13,few,TRBV12-3/TRBV12-4,CASSFVLGHEQFF,TGTGCCAGCAGTTTTGTTCTGGGGCATGAGCAGTTCTTC
TRBJ2-2,TRBD1,13,many,TRBV12-3/TRBV12-4,CASSWDSTGELFF,TGTGCCAGCAGCTGGGACAGCACCGGGGAGCTGTTTTTT
TRBJ2-7,TRBD2,14,NA,TRBV24-1,CATSDGGSSYEQYF,TGTGCCACCAGTGATGGCGGGAGCTCCTACGAGCAGTACTTC
TRBJ1-2,TRBD1,16,few,TRBV9,CASSERRDSAYYGYTF,TGTGCCAGCAGCGAGAGACGGGACAGCGCGTATTATGGCTACACCTTC
TRBJ2-7,NA,12,NA,TRBV2,CASSRLTGREYF,TGTGCCAGCAGCCGACTGACAGGGAGGGAGTACTTC
TRBJ1-2,NA,15,few,TRBV4-1,CASSQADTSGYGYTF,TGCGCCAGCAGCCAAGCGGACACCTCTGGGTATGGCTACACCTTC
TRBJ1-5,NA,12,few,TRBV12-3/TRBV12-4,CASTGISQPQHF,TGTGCCAGCACAGGGATAAGTCAGCCCCAGCATTTT
TRBJ2-6,NA,14,NA,TRBV29-1,CSVLAGAGANVLTF,TGCAGCGTTCTAGCAGGGGCCGGGGCCAACGTCCTGACTTTC
TRBJ2-1,TRBD2,14,few,TRBV5-1,CASSSTSGRLEQFF,TGCGCCAGCAGCTCAACTAGCGGGAGGCTTGAGCAGTTCTTC
TRBJ2-2,TRBD2,17,NA,TRBV18,CASSPISGRPNTGELFF,TGTGCCAGCTCACCGATCAGCGGGAGGCCGAACACCGGGGAGCTGTTTTTT
TRBJ1-1,NA,12,few,TRBV25-1,CASSESGTEAFF,TGTGCCAGCAGTGAATCCGGCACTGAAGCTTTCTTT
TRBJ2-3,NA,15,few,TRBV5-5,CASSLVSPYTDTQYF,TGTGCCAGCAGCTTGGTGTCCCCCTACACAGATACGCAGTATTTT
TRBJ1-3,NA,15,few,TRBV11-2,CASSNIQGSGNTIYF,TGTGCCAGCAGCAACATACAGGGTTCTGGAAACACCATATATTTT
TRBJ2-1,TRBD2,16,NA,TRBV7-2,CASSLFLAGPQVEQFF,TGTGCCAGCAGCTTATTCCTAGCGGGGCCGCAAGTTGAGCAGTTCTTC
TRBJ2-7,TRBD2,17,few,TRBV3-1,CASSQDPRLAGAREQYF,TGTGCCAGCAGCCAAGACCCCAGACTAGCGGGAGCTCGGGAGCAGTACTTC
TRBJ1-2,NA,17,NA,TRBV5-1,CASTRDRMARGVHGYTF,TGCGCCAGCACTCGTGATCGGATGGCGCGGGGGGTTCATGGCTACACCTTC
TRBJ2-7,TRBD2,18,NA,TRBV12-3/TRBV12-4,CTSSSPRGLAGGRNEQYF,TGTACCAGCAGTTCTCCGCGAGGACTAGCGGGAGGAAGAAACGAGCAGTACTTC
TRBJ2-7,TRBD1,15,NA,TRBV5-1,CASSLGQGQTYEQYF,TGCGCCAGCAGCTTAGGACAGGGACAAACCTACGAGCAGTACTTC
TRBJ2-1,TRBD2,17,NA,TRBV7-9,CASSPGLGREWGNEQFF,TGTGCCAGCAGCCCTGGCTTGGGGCGGGAGTGGGGGAATGAGCAGTTCTTC
TRBJ2-5,NA,16,few,TRBV3-1,CASSPDGSLSRETQYF,TGTGCCAGCAGCCCAGACGGGTCCCTATCGCGGGAGACCCAGTACTTC
TRBJ1-2,NA,13,NA,TRBV12-3/TRBV12-4,CASSLVELRGYTF,TGTGCCAGCAGTTTAGTGGAGTTGCGTGGCTACACCTTC
TRBJ2-5,NA,11,many,TRBV19,CASSIRETQYF,TGTGCCAGTAGTATCCGAGAGACCCAGTACTTC
TRBJ2-7,NA,15,NA,TRBV16,CASSQTPGVGTGQYF,TGTGCCAGCAGCCAAACACCAGGGGTCGGAACAGGGCAGTACTTC
TRBJ1-1,NA,13,NA,TRBV7-8,CASSSTWAGEAFF,TGTGCCAGCAGCTCGACTTGGGCCGGTGAAGCTTTCTTT
TRBJ2-5,TRBD1,12,few,TRBV20-1,CSGYQGEETQYF,TGCAGTGGATATCAGGGGGAAGAGACCCAGTACTTC
TRBJ2-1,NA,17,NA,TRBV15,CATSRGPKSSSYNEQFF,TGTGCCACCAGCAGAGGCCCAAAGTCGAGCTCCTACAATGAGCAGTTCTTC
TRBJ2-2,TRBD1,16,NA,TRBV5-6,CASSDTGTGGIGELFF,TGTGCCAGCAGCGATACCGGGACAGGGGGCATTGGGGAGCTGTTTTTT
TRBJ2-3,NA,14,NA,TRBV3-1,CASSQGVDPDTQYF,TGTGCCAGCAGCCAAGGCGTGGACCCGGATACGCAGTATTTT
TRBJ1-2,NA,13,NA,TRBV27,CASSPNRVHGYTF,TGTGCCAGCAGTCCGAACAGGGTCCATGGCTACACCTTC
TRBJ2-3,NA,12,few,TRBV4-1,CASSQVMGRPYF,TGCGCCAGCAGCCAAGTGATGGGCAGGCCGTATTTT
TRBJ1-1,TRBD1,14,few,TRBV13,CASSPRQGLNEAFF,TGTGCCAGCAGCCCCAGACAGGGCTTGAATGAAGCTTTCTTT
TRBJ2-7,TRBD2,15,few,TRBV2,CATDAGTSASYEQYF,TGTGCCACCGACGCCGGGACTAGCGCATCCTACGAGCAGTACTTC
TRBJ2-7,NA,13,few,TRBV27,CASSLSRKYEQYF,TGTGCCAGCAGTTTGTCTAGGAAGTACGAGCAGTACTTC